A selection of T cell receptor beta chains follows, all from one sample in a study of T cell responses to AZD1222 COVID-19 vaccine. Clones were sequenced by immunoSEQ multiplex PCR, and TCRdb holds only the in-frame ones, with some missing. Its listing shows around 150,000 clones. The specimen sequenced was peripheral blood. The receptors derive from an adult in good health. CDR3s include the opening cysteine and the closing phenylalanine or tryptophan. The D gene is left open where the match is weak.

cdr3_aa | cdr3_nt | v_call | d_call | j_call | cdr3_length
CASTQDRSGYNEQFF | TGTGCCAGCACCCAGGACAGGTCTGGCTACAATGAGCAGTTCTTC | TRBV6-5 | TRBD1 | TRBJ2-1 | 15
CASSILPGHQPNQPQHF | TGTGCCAGTAGTATCCTTCCGGGACACCAACCAAATCAGCCCCAGCATTTT | TRBV19 | - | TRBJ1-5 | 17
CASSLSRSGGYNEQFF | TGTGCCAGCAGTTTGTCAAGGTCGGGGGGGTACAATGAGCAGTTCTTC | TRBV27 | TRBD2 | TRBJ2-1 | 16
CASSGGLGSQPQHF | TGTGCCAGCAGCGGTGGTTTGGGCAGTCAGCCCCAGCATTTT | TRBV2 | - | TRBJ1-5 | 14
CASSIRASSYNSPLHF | TGTGCCAGTAGTATTCGGGCGAGCTCCTATAATTCACCCCTCCACTTT | TRBV19 | - | TRBJ1-6 | 16
CASSQDPGFTYEQYF | TGTGCCAGCAGCCAAGATCCCGGGTTCACCTACGAGCAGTACTTC | TRBV4-2 | - | TRBJ2-7 | 15
CAISANPPPRSYNEQFF | TGTGCCATCAGTGCCAACCCACCCCCCAGATCCTACAATGAGCAGTTCTTC | TRBV10-3 | - | TRBJ2-1 | 17
CASSLYSGVTDTQYF | TGTGCCAGCAGCTTGTACAGCGGGGTAACAGATACGCAGTATTTT | TRBV11-2 | TRBD2 | TRBJ2-3 | 15
CASSVGGAAGNTIYF | TGTGCCAGCAGCGTAGGGGGGGCCGCTGGAAACACCATATATTTT | TRBV9 | - | TRBJ1-3 | 15
CASSQGPGGGFNEQFF | TGTGCCAGCAGTCAAGGGCCCGGCGGGGGGTTTAATGAGCAGTTCTTC | TRBV6-1 | TRBD2 | TRBJ2-1 | 16
CASSSVGGETQYF | TGTGCCAGCAGTTCGGTGGGAGGGGAGACCCAGTACTTC | TRBV6-2/TRBV6-3 | TRBD2 | TRBJ2-5 | 13
CASSPLGTGSSYEQYF | TGTGCCAGCAGCCCACTAGGTACAGGGAGCTCCTACGAGCAGTACTTC | TRBV28 | - | TRBJ2-7 | 16
CAWSPLRDRPYEQYF | TGTGCCTGGAGTCCTCTACGGGACAGACCGTACGAGCAGTACTTC | TRBV30 | TRBD1 | TRBJ2-7 | 15
CATSRDGSSNQPQHF | TGTGCCACCAGCAGAGATGGCAGTAGCAATCAGCCCCAGCATTTT | TRBV15 | - | TRBJ1-5 | 15
CASSRAMGNTEAFF | TGTGCCAGCAGTCGGGCCATGGGGAACACTGAAGCTTTCTTT | TRBV6-5 | - | TRBJ1-1 | 14
CASSLQGRVANVLTF | TGTGCCAGCAGCTTACAGGGCCGGGTGGCCAACGTCCTGACTTTC | TRBV7-8 | - | TRBJ2-6 | 15
CASSPDRVSEKLFF | TGTGCCAGCAGCCCGGACAGGGTGAGCGAAAAACTGTTTTTT | TRBV7-8 | TRBD1 | TRBJ1-4 | 14
CASSVAGTSGGNTQYF | TGTGCCAGCAGCGTAGCTGGGACTAGCGGGGGTAATACGCAGTATTTT | TRBV9 | TRBD2 | TRBJ2-3 | 16
CASSPRGRTDTQYF | TGTGCCAGCTCCCCGCGGGGACGTACAGATACGCAGTATTTT | TRBV18 | - | TRBJ2-3 | 14
CASSKSSGGNYEQYF | TGTGCCAGCAGCAAATCGTCAGGGGGCAACTACGAGCAGTACTTC | TRBV21-1 | - | TRBJ2-7 | 15
CASSLAGTNLYQQYF | TGCGCCAGCAGCTTGGCCGGGACAAACCTCTATCAGCAGTACTTC | TRBV5-1 | - | TRBJ2-7 | 15
CASSPITDTQYF | TGTGCCAGCAGCCCCATCACAGATACGCAGTATTTT | TRBV7-9 | - | TRBJ2-3 | 12
CASSMTPHEQFF | TGTGCCAGTAGTATGACACCCCATGAGCAGTTCTTC | TRBV19 | - | TRBJ2-1 | 12
CASSELGRGNSPLHF | TGTGCCAGCAGTGAATTAGGAAGGGGGAATTCACCCCTCCACTTT | TRBV6-4 | - | TRBJ1-6 | 15
CASSFSPEKSYEQYF | TGTGCCAGCAGTTTTAGCCCGGAAAAATCCTACGAGCAGTACTTC | TRBV6-5 | - | TRBJ2-7 | 15
CASRGMANYGYTF | TGTGCCAGCAGAGGAATGGCTAACTATGGCTACACCTTC | TRBV7-2 | - | TRBJ1-2 | 13
CASSLEWVGGRSQYF | TGTGCCAGCAGCTTGGAGTGGGTCGGGGGGAGGTCGCAGTATTTT | TRBV5-4 | TRBD2 | TRBJ2-3 | 15
CASSEARVQGGGQYF | TGTGCCAGCAGTGAAGCGCGAGTCCAGGGCGGTGGGCAGTACTTC | TRBV2 | - | TRBJ2-7 | 15
CASSEPGTGGYEQYF | TGCGCCAGCAGTGAGCCTGGGACAGGGGGCTACGAGCAGTACTTC | TRBV10-2 | TRBD1 | TRBJ2-7 | 15